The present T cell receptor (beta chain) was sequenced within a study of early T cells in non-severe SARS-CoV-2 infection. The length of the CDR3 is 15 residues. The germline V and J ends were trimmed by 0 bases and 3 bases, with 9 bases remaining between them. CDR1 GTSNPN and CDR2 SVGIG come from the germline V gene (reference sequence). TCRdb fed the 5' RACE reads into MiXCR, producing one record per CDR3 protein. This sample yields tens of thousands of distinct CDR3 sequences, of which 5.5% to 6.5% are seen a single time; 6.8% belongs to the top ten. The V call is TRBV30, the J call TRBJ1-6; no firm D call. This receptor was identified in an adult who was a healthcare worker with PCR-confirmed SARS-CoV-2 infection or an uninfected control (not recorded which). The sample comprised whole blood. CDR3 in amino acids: CAWSVRSDYNSPLHF. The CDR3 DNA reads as TGTGCCTGGAGTGTTCGCTCCGACTATAATTCACCCCTCCACTTT.